This entry is about one TCR beta chain. No cognate antigen has been identified for it. The record has no base qualities; no much larger clone is one base away. These data come from a study of cytomegalovirus exposure and HLA in healthy donors (TCRdb year 2017). Study-wide context: An earlier analysis of roughly 570 of the donors reported 276 Gb of sequence data and 117 million unique TCR beta sequences obtained from about 179 million T cells. An earlier analysis of about 600 of the donors used high-throughput TCR beta sequencing to judge whether each TCR beta V gene segment behaved as functional or pseudogenic. A later genetic analysis used genome-wide SNP genotypes for 398 of the 666 donors, treating that subset as a discovery cohort. About 300 gigabases of sequencing data and 91 million or so unique TCR sequences made up an early release that covered some 640 HLA-typed donors. To predict cytomegalovirus infection status, the study brought together high-throughput TCR immunosequencing, statistical association of individual TCRs with disease status, and machine learning. Several DR-DQ haplotypes were treated as single units for association and clustering because of strong linkage in the cohort. Every discovery cohort repertoire had been produced on one sequencing platform. Of the roughly 400 genotyped donors, around 81% fell in the genetic ancestry cluster associated with self-reported Caucasian donors. HLA typing included class I and class II loci at four-digit resolution. The study was designed to test whether signatures of past pathogen exposure could be identified by cataloging public T cell receptors. The later analysis used no new phenotypic data to find candidate immune exposures, relying instead on TCR beta sequences and their occurrence across donors. A later analysis re-analyzed previously published TCR beta repertoires from roughly 600 donors and added high-resolution HLA genotyping to study TCR occurrence patterns. Donor age, sex, ethnicity and CMV serostatus were compiled together with the repertoire data. A separate validation cohort of over a hundred different subjects was used in addition to the 666-subject first cohort. The study profiled the T cell repertoires of about 640 subjects by immunosequencing and related them to cytomegalovirus serostatus. Among about 390 genotyped donors of the cohort, an average of 235,054 unique TCR beta nucleotide sequences were sequenced per donor, around 20% of them non-productive. The number of typed donors differed by locus: about 620-640 for A, B, C, DRB1 and DQB1; some 540 for DQA1; over 600 for DPA1; and around 470 for DPB1.

What the research found in general, with its limitations: Most TCR sequences were seen in very few donors, while some public TCRs were found in many individuals. In this cohort, only TCR beta chains were sequenced, and detectable features were limited by the absence of alpha or paired-chain data. Compared with equally common non-associated chains, HLA-associated TCR beta chains in a later analysis were more clonally expanded and had lower generation probabilities. Because counts were too low, seventeen rarely observed V segments, including chromosome 9 orphons, were excluded from the earlier analysis of fewer than 650 of the donors. At a false discovery rate of 0.05, a later analysis linked some 17,000 TCR beta sequences to specific HLA alleles. A later analysis found that TCR association rates varied across HLA loci, with DRB1 alleles showing the most associated TCRs and HLA-C alleles the fewest. In the study, some 160 TCR beta chains were listed as associated with cytomegalovirus. In a later genetic analysis, a missense DCLRE1C variant was associated with V-gene and J-gene trimming of TCR beta chains, and the association was replicated in an independent cohort. CMV serostatus was the only immune exposure information available for the cohort. When HLA alleles, especially DR and DQ, strongly co-occurred, TCR associations were difficult to assign to individual alleles. It was suggested by the authors that the approach could potentially be generalized to other disease states and immunological phenotypes. A later genetic analysis reported fewer N-insertions in productive TCRs among donors in an Asian-associated ancestry cluster than the roughly 700-donor mean. In a later analysis, several top co-occurrence clusters were reported to appear linked to parvovirus B19, influenza, CMV and Epstein-Barr virus. In vitro tests confirmed that three of the cytomegalovirus-associated TCR beta chains recognize cytomegalovirus antigens. Linkage disequilibrium might explain the correlated functional status among segregating V segments, but an unknown experimental factor could not be excluded. The classifier was reported to diagnose cytomegalovirus status with high specificity and sensitivity in both the original and validation cohorts. Because HLA typing was unavailable for some donors at each locus, only the typed subset was used in association tests. Some IMGT-functional V segments, including TRBV6-2 and TRBV6-3, could not be told apart with the 87-base-pair reads, so those segments were excluded. A further reported finding was that TCR beta sequences accurately predicted the HLA-A and HLA-B alleles for most subjects in the first cohort. Broadly in line with IMGT annotations, most TCR beta V segments showed up in productive rearrangements about 87% or about 30% of the time in an earlier analysis of approximately 640 of the donors. Presence/absence analyses assumed roughly uniform sequencing depth across donors, an assumption that may not hold. In a later analysis, most CMV-associated TCR beta chains were found to appear HLA-restricted, with HLA associations seemingly driven largely by CMV exposure. A cluster of highly shared sequence variants was judged likely to represent a technical artifact of the sequencing pipeline.

The cohort consisted of some 730 healthy bone marrow donors. Cohort members were all nominally healthy when sampled, although unrecorded immune exposures were likely present. The donor was CMV seropositive and belonged to the group of more than 250 seropositive cohort members. Every donor gave a peripheral blood sample, and the peripheral blood mononuclear cells from that sample were used for TCR beta sequencing. The Qiagen DNeasy Blood Extraction Kit was used to extract genomic DNA from the blood cell samples. At the junction V is shortened by 4 bases and J by 0 bases; bases outside the gene matches: 12. The CDR3 covers 18 residues, taking in both the cysteine and the phenylalanine. Just CDR3 DNA is preserved here, 54 bases in frame from base 1. In the germline V gene (reference sequence), CDR1 corresponds to LNHDA and CDR2 to SQIVND. The library was prepared using the immunoSEQ multiplex PCR assay. The multiplex PCR relied on a mix of 60 forward primers for TCR Vbeta segments and 13 reverse primers for TCR Jbeta segments. A multiplex PCR assay on genomic DNA amplified the CDR3 region of rearranged TCR beta genes. The Illumina HiSeq System was used to sequence the amplified TCR beta libraries as 87-base-pair reads. As for the authors' bioinformatics: A later analysis tallied around 80 million unique TCR beta chains across the 666 repertoires, and approximately 9.9 million of those chains were shared by two or more donors. To remove PCR and sequencing errors, raw reads were error-corrected and collapsed into unique sequences using a nearest-neighbor algorithm that merged closely related sequences. Alignment of CDR3 sequences to IMGT reference sequences was used to assign V, D and J gene segments. For a sequence to be retained, at least a six-nucleotide match to both a V gene segment and a J gene segment was required. Rearrangements were classified as productive when the CDR3 lacked stop codons and remained in frame with V and J, and all other rearrangements were classified as non-productive. Following IMGT convention, CDR3 was defined as the stretch from the second conserved V-encoded cysteine up to the conserved J-encoded phenylalanine. The earlier analysis of about 640 of the donors excluded any sequence lacking an unambiguous match to a single V gene segment. In an earlier analysis of a few hundred of the donors, V segments were called functional above 56.7% productive rearrangements and were called segregating when the between-donor standard deviation exceeded 5%. A statistical classification framework was built for diagnosing cytomegalovirus status from the catalog of TCR beta chain sequences. V and J gene assignment, in a later analysis, came from comparing TCR nucleotide sequences with IMGT/GENE-DB human TR gene sequences. The TCRdist pipeline was used in a later analysis to assign CDR3 sequences and most-parsimonious VDJ recombination scenarios. A later analysis defined each TCR beta chain by its CDR3 amino acid sequence plus V-gene family, and excluded reads lacking a unique V-gene family. As a way to deal with suspected cross-contamination and a sequencing artifact, a later analysis dropped approximately 590 nucleotide sequences that were highly shared and had low generation probability. For each public chain, a later analysis derived a clonal expansion index from normalized ranks of inferred template counts within each repertoire. A later analysis computed generation probabilities with a VDJ recombination model fitted to out-of-frame rearrangements, and checked the results against IGoR. In a later analysis, hypergeometric tests were used to score TCR-TCR, TCR-HLA and TCR-CMV co-occurrence, with a repertoire-size bias correction applied to TCR pairs. A later analysis estimated false discovery rates by permuting HLA or CMV assignments 20 times. A later analysis grouped co-occurring TCRs with DBSCAN, adding TCRdist sequence similarity when clustering within HLA-allele-positive subsets. Repertoires with fewer than 30,000 or more than 120,000 public chains, plus five repertoires with anomalous nucleotide sharing, were excluded from co-occurrence clustering. Imported from immuneACCESS, the table was reduced by TCRdb to in-frame sequences with V and J called. These copies leave out some clones; in studies compared against another copy, an unresolved V gene accounts for under half, and the cause of the remainder is not known. V and J calls and clone size follow that table, whereas D and trimming were derived from the DNA. This sample lists about 100,000 clones; about 74% were detected once. Of the sample, roughly 9.1% falls within the top ten clones.

This receptor was taken from a male donor in good health and CMV-seropositive. The specimen sequenced was PBMCs. Recombination joined TRBV19 with TRBJ2-4; 7 of the junction bases match TRBD1. The DNA sequence follows: TGTGCCAGTAGTACATCACCTGACAGGGTCATAGCCAAAAACATTCAGTACTTC. Its protein is CASSTSPDRVIAKNIQYF.